Detailed here is one T cell receptor beta chain. Clones were sequenced by immunoSEQ multiplex PCR, and TCRdb holds only the in-frame ones, with some missing. The sample consists of about 100,000 clones, about 88% of them appearing once. V was cut by 2 bases and J by 7 bases, with 18 bases left in between. The CDR3 has 15 residues. CDR1 is GTSNPN and CDR2 is SVGIG in the germline V gene (reference sequence). The record originates from a study of control samples from healthy donors and cancer patients. V and J are TRBV30 and TRBJ2-1, with TRBD1 as a possible D gene (5 bases). The clonotype was recovered from a woman aged 45 to 65 in good health. Sequencing used blood. The chain's CDR3 is CAWSSPPEGANEQFF. In DNA, the CDR3 is TGTGCCTGGAGTTCCCCCCCGGAAGGGGCTAATGAGCAGTTCTTC.